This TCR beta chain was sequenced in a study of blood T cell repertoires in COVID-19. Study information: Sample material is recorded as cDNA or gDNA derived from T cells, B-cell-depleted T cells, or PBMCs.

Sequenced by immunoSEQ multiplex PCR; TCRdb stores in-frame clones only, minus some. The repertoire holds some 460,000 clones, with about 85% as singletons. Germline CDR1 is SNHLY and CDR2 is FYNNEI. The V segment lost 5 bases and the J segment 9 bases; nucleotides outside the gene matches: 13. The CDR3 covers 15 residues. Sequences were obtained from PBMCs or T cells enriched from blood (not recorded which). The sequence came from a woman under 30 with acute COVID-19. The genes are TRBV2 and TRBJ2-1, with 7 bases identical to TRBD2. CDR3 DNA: TGTGCCAGCAGTTCCCGAAGGGACTATAGAACTGAGCAGTTCTTC. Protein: CASSSRRDYRTEQFF.